The 20 T cell receptor beta chains listed next were all sequenced from one sample in a study of CD8 T cells in Susac syndrome. RNA amounts of about 0.5 to 1 ug underwent reverse transcription with random hexamers. TCRdb reprocessed the immunoSEQ multiplex PCR reads via MiXCR and lists one record per CDR3 protein. The table includes fewer than 300,000 distinct CDR3 sequences, around 83% detected once. Sequencing used CD8+ T cells from PBMCs. Receptor source: a human donor with multiple sclerosis.

This clonotype was recorded a few times. The chain carries TRBV5-4 and TRBJ2-5; a weak D match, TRBD2 (6 bases). The V end lost 4 bases, the J end lost 4 bases, and 23 bases lay between the germline ends. CDR1 SGHNT and CDR2 YYREEE come from the germline V gene (reference sequence). CDR3 length: 17 amino acids. The CDR3 region has the DNA TGTGCCAGCAGCCCCGGGGCTAGTGGGAGGTTGGGAGAGACCCAGTACTTC. This encodes CASSPGASGRLGETQYF.

The chain couples TRBV9 to TRBJ2-2, with TRBD2 as a possible D gene (5 bases). V dropped 4 bases and J dropped 3 bases, with 16 bases sitting between them. CDR1 SGDLS and CDR2 YYNGEE come from the germline V gene. This CDR3 has 16 amino acids. The CDR3 coding sequence is TGTGCCAGCAGCAGAGGGTCAACCGACTACACCGGGGAGCTGTTTTTT. Its protein product is CASSRGSTDYTGELFF.

The chain employs TRBV7-9 and TRBJ2-5; either TRBD1 or TRBD2 may fit D (5 bases each). Trimming shortened V by 1 base and J by 3 bases, and 9 bases separated the two germline ends. CDR1 is SEHNR and CDR2 is FQNEAQ in the germline V gene (reference sequence). This CDR3 has 14 residues. The CDR3 loop is CASSLVMGEETQYF. The CDR3 coding sequence is TGTGCCAGCAGCTTAGTTATGGGGGAAGAGACCCAGTACTTC.

V and J are TRBV27 and TRBJ2-1, with D unresolved. CDR1 and CDR2 from the germline V gene are MNHEY and SMNVEV (reference sequence). Between the trimmed V and J ends, which lost 1 base and 5 bases, there was a span of 9 bases. The CDR3 runs to 14 residues. The CDR3, as DNA: TGTGCCAGCAGTTTATTTGCGTCTCACAATGAGCAGTTCTTC. Translation: CASSLFASHNEQFF.

The chain is built from TRBV6-1 and TRBJ2-1; 7 bases match TRBD2. The CDR3 length is 17 residues. From germline, CDR1 is MNHNS and CDR2 SASEGT. V lost 5 bases, J lost 7 bases, and 17 bases stayed unmatched. This CDR3 is CASSPSSLGEGRNEQFF. The CDR3 coding sequence is TGTGCCAGCAGTCCCTCTAGCCTCGGGGAGGGCCGGAATGAGCAGTTCTTC.

This clonotype was found a few times. V gene TRBV29-1 combines with J gene TRBJ2-7, with D tentatively TRBD1 (6 bases). Per the germline V gene, CDR1 is SQVTM and CDR2 is ANQGSEA. The CDR3 runs to 13 residues. Trimming pared 1 base from V and 5 bases from J, leaving 12 bases between. The CDR3, as DNA: TGCAGCGTTGAAGCACGCAGGGGCCACGAGCAGTACTTC. Amino acid sequence: CSVEARRGHEQYF.

This clonotype has more than one count but fewer than ten. The V and J genes are TRBV4-2 and TRBJ1-2; D might be TRBD1 (6 bases). The CDR3 runs to 14 residues. V shed 0 bases and J shed 6 bases, with 11 bases lying between them. Germline CDR1 reads LGHNA; CDR2 reads YNFKEQ. CDR3 coding DNA: TGTGCCAGCAGCCAAGACCCGGCAGGGGATGGCTACACCTTC. Residues: CASSQDPAGDGYTF.

This clonotype was detected only once. The chain is built from TRBV5-1 and TRBJ2-1; the match to TRBD2 covers 9 bases. Per germline, CDR1 SGHRS and CDR2 YFSETQ. CDR3 length: 22 residues. V lost 3 bases to trimming and J lost 0 bases; unmatched junction nucleotides: 22. In nucleotides, the CDR3 is TGCGCCAGCAGCTCGTCGCCCACCGGGACTAGCTTGAACCCTGGCTCCTACAATGAGCAGTTCTTC. As protein: CASSSSPTGTSLNPGSYNEQFF.

V gene TRBV5-1 combines with J gene TRBJ1-2; 7 nucleotides line up with TRBD1. Germline lookup yields CDR1 SGHRS and CDR2 YFSETQ. The CDR3 contains 14 residues. V trimming: 1 base; J trimming: 7 bases; junction bases outside the gene matches: 7. CDR3 nucleotide sequence: TGCGCCAGCAGCTTGAAGACAGGGCCCCTTGGCTACACCTTC. Protein sequence: CASSLKTGPLGYTF.

The chain employs TRBV7-2 and TRBJ2-7; D remains ambiguous. Germline V lookup: CDR1 SGHTA, CDR2 FQGNSA. This CDR3 has 13 amino acids. Trimming took 3 bases from V and 7 from J, leaving 13 bases between them. DNA of the CDR3: TGTGCCAGCAGCTTGATAGAGAATCGGGAGCAGTACTTC. Protein: CASSLIENREQYF. Filled out from reference TRBV7-2 and TRBJ2-7, the complete variable domain reads GAGVSQSPSNKVTEKGKDVELRCDPISGHTALYWYRQSLGQGLEFLIYFQGNSAPDKSGLPSDRFSAERTGGSVSTLTIQRTQQEDSAVYLCASSLIENREQYFGPGTRLTVT.

V and J are TRBV4-1 and TRBJ2-7; D gene uncertain. Trimming stripped 4 bases from V and 3 bases from J, with 13 bases between. The CDR3 extends over 14 amino acids. Per the germline V gene, CDR1 is MGHRA and CDR2 is YSYEKL. The CDR3 DNA reads TGCGCCAGCAGCCGACCGGAAGGTGGCTACGAGCAGTACTTC. It is translated as CASSRPEGGYEQYF.

This clonotype was detected once. One end of the junction does not line up with germline, which may come from a read error. The chain has TRBV20-1 and TRBJ2-2; TRBD2 matches 7 bases. The CDR3 is 17 amino acids. In germline, CDR1 is DFQATT, CDR2 SNEGSKA (reference sequence). The CDR3 spells CSAPTISNSGPAGGLFF. The DNA for the CDR3 is TGCAGTGCTCCAACAATTTCTAATAGCGGGCCGGCCGGGGGGCTGTTTTTT.

The chain couples TRBV11-2 to TRBJ2-2; TRBD2 might be the D (5 bases). The CDR3 loop spans 17 amino acids. The germline CDR1 and CDR2 sequences are SGHAT and FQNNGV. With 5 bases removed from V and 3 bases from J, the gap between germline ends came to 19 bases. CDR3 in DNA: TGTGCCAGCAGCCCCCGGCAAAGCGGAGTCTACACCGGGGAGCTGTTTTTT. It specifies CASSPRQSGVYTGELFF. Filled out from reference TRBV11-2 and TRBJ2-2, the complete variable domain reads EAGVAQSPRYKIIEKRQSVAFWCNPISGHATLYWYQQILGQGPKLLIQFQNNGVVDDSQLPKDRFSAERLKGVDSTLKIQPAKLEDSAVYLCASSPRQSGVYTGELFFGEGSRLTVL.

The genes are TRBV10-2 and TRBJ1-1, with D hard to call. This CDR3 contains 13 residues. V was cut by 3 bases and J by 6 bases, with 11 bases left in between. Germline V gene data show CDR1 as WSHSY and CDR2 as SAAADI. CDR3 region: CASSDSVRAEAFF. The CDR3 DNA reads as TGCGCCAGCAGTGACTCCGTAAGGGCTGAAGCTTTCTTT.

The rearrangement links TRBV9 to TRBJ2-2, with 11 bases matching TRBD2. This CDR3 spans 20 amino acids. The J segment lost 0 bases and the V segment lost 4 bases, leaving 14 bases of the junction unmatched. Germline loops: CDR1 SGDLS, CDR2 YYNGEE. This chain's CDR3 is CASSPRGGTSGRSNTGELFF. The CDR3 DNA reads as TGTGCCAGCAGCCCTAGGGGTGGGACTAGCGGTAGATCGAACACCGGGGAGCTGTTTTTT.

This clonotype was seen only once. This sequence joins TRBV5-5 and TRBJ1-1; TRBD1 might be the D (5 bases). Germline V lookup: CDR1 SGHKS, CDR2 YYEKEE (reference sequence). The V end lost 1 base, the J end lost 2 bases, and 6 bases lay between the germline ends. CDR3 size: 13 residues. The CDR3 DNA reads as TGTGCCAGCAGCTTGTGGGACAACACTGAAGCTTTCTTT. It codes for CASSLWDNTEAFF. The complete variable domain, with remaining parts taken from reference TRBV5-5 and TRBJ1-1, reads DAGVTQSPTHLIKTRGQQVTLRCSPISGHKSVSWYQQVLGQGPQFIFQYYEKEERGRGNFPDRFSARQFPNYSSELNVNALLLGDSALYLCASSLWDNTEAFFGQGTRLTVV.

V usage is TRBV28 and J usage is TRBJ1-5, with D maybe TRBD1 (6 bases). This CDR3 has 17 residues. The ends were cut back, 3 bases at V and 1 base at J, with 16 bases in the middle. Germline CDR1 is MDHEN and CDR2 is SYDVKM. The CDR3 DNA is TGTGCCAGCAGTTTGTGGACAGATGTTGTGAGCAATCAGCCCCAGCATTTT. Translated: CASSLWTDVVSNQPQHF.

This chain joins TRBV5-4 and TRBJ2-2; 11 bases align to TRBD2. Germline V gene data show CDR1 as SGHNT and CDR2 as YYREEE (reference sequence). Losses at the gene ends were 4 bases for V and 1 base for J; bases not matched to a gene: 0. The CDR3 has 15 amino acids. CDR3 nucleotides: TGTGCCAGCAGCGGGACTAGCGGGAACACCGGGGAGCTGTTTTTT. Residues: CASSGTSGNTGELFF. Using reference TRBV5-4 and TRBJ2-2 for the parts outside the CDR3, the full variable domain is ETGVTQSPTHLIKTRGQQVTLRCSSQSGHNTVSWYQQALGQGPQFIFQYYREEENGRGNFPPRFSGLQFPNYSSELNVNALELDDSALYLCASSGTSGNTGELFFGEGSRLTVL.

The chain links TRBV11-2 to TRBJ2-1; TRBD2 agrees at 9 bases. In germline, CDR1 is SGHAT, CDR2 FQNNGV. Losses at the gene ends were 2 bases for V and 7 bases for J; bases not matched to a gene: 9. CDR3 length: 16 residues. CDR3 sequence: CASSLTASGARNEQFF. DNA of the CDR3: TGTGCCAGCAGCTTAACGGCTAGCGGGGCTCGTAATGAGCAGTTCTTC.

The rearrangement joins TRBV6-5 to TRBJ2-2; no clear D gene. The germline V and J ends were trimmed by 0 bases and 6 bases, with 5 bases remaining between them. CDR1 is MNHEY and CDR2 is SVGAGI in the germline V gene. The CDR3 is 13 residues long. The CDR3 loop reads CASSYSWSGELFF. CDR3 sequence (DNA): TGTGCCAGCAGTTACTCATGGTCCGGGGAGCTGTTTTTT.